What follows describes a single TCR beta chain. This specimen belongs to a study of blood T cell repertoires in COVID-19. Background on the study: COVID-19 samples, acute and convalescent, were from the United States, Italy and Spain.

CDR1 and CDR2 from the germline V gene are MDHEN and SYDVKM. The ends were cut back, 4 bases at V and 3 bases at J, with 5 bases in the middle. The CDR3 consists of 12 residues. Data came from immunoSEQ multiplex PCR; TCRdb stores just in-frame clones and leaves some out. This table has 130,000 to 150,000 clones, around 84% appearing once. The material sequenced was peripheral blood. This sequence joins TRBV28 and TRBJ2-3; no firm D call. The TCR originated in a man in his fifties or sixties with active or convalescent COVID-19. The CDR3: CASSSQTDTQYF. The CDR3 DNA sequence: TGTGCCAGCAGTTCACAAACAGATACGCAGTATTTT.